What follows are 24 T cell receptor beta chains derived from one specimen sequenced in a study of T cells expressing NK-cell markers. TCRdb derives one entry per CDR3 protein from the 5' RACE reads, leaving out DNA. The sample's table shows 150,000 to 180,000 distinct CDR3 sequences. Sequenced material: blood T cells: a sorted CD56 or NKG2C T cell subset, CD4+ or CD8+ T cells, or bulk PBMC T cells (not recorded which). These receptors were collected from a woman aged 45-60 years in good health.

The chain employs TRBV3-1 and TRBJ1-2; without DNA, the TCRdb call of TRBD1 cannot be checked. CDR1 is LGHDT and CDR2 is YNNKEL in the germline V gene (reference sequence). The CDR3 spans 17 residues. The CDR3 spells CASSQEGGGHSVSGYTF. Together with reference TRBV3-1 and TRBJ1-2, the CDR3 gives the full variable domain: DTAVSQTPKYLVTQMGNDKSIKCEQNLGHDTMYWYKQDSKKFLKIMFSYNNKELIINETVPNRFSPKSPDKAHLNLHINSLELGDSAVYFCASSQEGGGHSVSGYTFGSGTRLTVV.

The chain has TRBV9 and TRBJ2-1; without DNA, the TCRdb call of TRBD2 cannot be checked. CDR1 SGDLS and CDR2 YYNGEE come from the germline V gene. The CDR3 extends over 13 amino acids. The CDR3 here is CASSVTSDPEQFF.

The V gene is TRBV5-1, the J gene TRBJ2-1; TCRdb's D call of TRBD2 is untestable without DNA. The CDR3 extends over 13 amino acids. CDR1 is SGHRS and CDR2 is YFSETQ in the germline V gene. This chain's CDR3 is CASSGPSYNEQFF.

The chain employs TRBV10-2 and TRBJ2-1; absent DNA, TCRdb's TRBD2 call cannot be checked. This CDR3 has 15 amino acids. CDR1 and CDR2 from the germline V gene are WSHSY and SAAADI. CDR3: CASSESEGPYNEQFF.

The chain is built from TRBV20-1 and TRBJ2-3; TCRdb lists TRBD1, though no DNA is available to test this call. This CDR3 comprises 13 residues. Per germline, CDR1 DFQATT and CDR2 SNEGSKA (reference sequence). Here the CDR3 reads CSAHRGSTDTQYF.

The chain is built from TRBV10-2 and TRBJ2-1. In germline, CDR1 is WSHSY, CDR2 SAAADI. The CDR3 is 15 amino acids. The chain's CDR3 is CASSEYEPLYNEQFF.

J is TRBJ1-1 and V is TRBV11-2; lacking DNA, the TRBD1 call made by TCRdb goes unchecked. Per germline, CDR1 SGHAT and CDR2 FQNNGV. This CDR3 has 14 residues. CDR3 sequence reads: CASSSRGGDTEAFF.

The J gene is TRBJ2-1, the V gene TRBV4-1. This CDR3 spans 16 amino acids. Per germline, CDR1 MGHRA and CDR2 YSYEKL. CDR3 protein: CASSQVTAVGYNEQFF.

The chain couples TRBV20-1 to TRBJ2-7. This CDR3 contains 11 residues. Germline V gives CDR1 DFQATT, CDR2 SNEGSKA (reference sequence). CDR3 loop: CSASSGYEQYF.

Here the CDR3 reads CSVRQDGIQPQHF. This chain uses TRBV29-1 with TRBJ1-5; TCRdb proposes TRBD1, but this gene call is untestable without DNA. The germline V gene has CDR1 SQVTM and CDR2 ANQGSEA. The CDR3 has 13 amino acids.

This chain connects TRBV6-5 to TRBJ2-1. Germline CDR1 reads MNHEY; CDR2 reads SVGAGI. The CDR3 sequence is 12 residues long. The CDR3 reads CALGRTYNEQFF.

The rearrangement links TRBV4-1 to TRBJ2-5. Germline lookup yields CDR1 MGHRA and CDR2 YSYEKL. CDR3 length equals 16 residues. The CDR3 reads CASSLSLGGPQETQYF.

The gene calls are TRBV20-1 and TRBJ1-1; TCRdb names TRBD1, which stays unverified in the absence of DNA. Looked up from germline, CDR1 is DFQATT and CDR2 is SNEGSKA (reference sequence). CDR3 length: 15 amino acids. The CDR3 loop is CSARAPGGLNTEAFF.

This chain joins TRBV27 and TRBJ2-1. The CDR3 spans 15 residues. Looked up from germline, CDR1 is MNHEY and CDR2 is SMNVEV (reference sequence). The CDR3 region is CASSLVWQAYNEQFF.

Here the CDR3 reads CASKEQGSAPLHF. The gene calls are TRBV2 and TRBJ1-6; TCRdb outputs TRBD1, but without DNA this stays unchecked. Germline V gene lookup returns CDR1 SNHLY and CDR2 FYNNEI. The CDR3 consists of 13 residues. The variable domain in full, with the rest retrieved from reference TRBV2 and TRBJ1-6, is EPEVTQTPSHQVTQMGQEVILRCVPISNHLYFYWYRQILGQKVEFLVSFYNNEISEKSEIFDDQFSVERPDGSNFTLKIRSTKLEDSAMYFCASKEQGSAPLHFGNGTRLTVT.

The chain links TRBV5-6 to TRBJ1-1; the TRBD1 assignment by TCRdb is unverifiable without DNA. The CDR3 contains 11 residues. Germline loops: CDR1 SGHDT, CDR2 YYEEEE. Here the CDR3 reads CAAGQGTEAFF.

The gene calls are TRBV3-1 and TRBJ2-4; checking the TCRdb D call of TRBD2 is not possible without DNA. CDR3 size: 16 residues. Germline CDR1 reads LGHDT; CDR2 reads YNNKEL (reference sequence). CDR3 in amino acids: CASSPRTSGAKNIQYF.

The chain combines TRBV7-8 with TRBJ2-1; the D call from TCRdb, TRBD2, cannot be confirmed without DNA. The CDR3 has 20 amino acids. Germline CDR1 reads SGHVS; CDR2 reads FQNEAQ. This CDR3 is CASSFSAGYRRESSYNEQFF.

The CDR3 is CSARDVLGLGGVGTQYF. The genes are TRBV20-1 and TRBJ2-5; TCRdb proposes TRBD1, but this gene call is untestable without DNA. The CDR3 is 17 residues long. CDR1 and CDR2 (germline): DFQATT, SNEGSKA (reference sequence).

This rearrangement joins TRBV20-1 to TRBJ2-7; TCRdb names TRBD1, which stays unverified in the absence of DNA. CDR1 and CDR2 (germline): DFQATT, SNEGSKA (reference sequence). This CDR3 contains 14 residues. The CDR3 spells CSARVPGWGLEQYF.

The chain is built from TRBV27 and TRBJ2-7; TCRdb selects TRBD1, and the lack of DNA leaves this call unchecked. Germline values: CDR1 MNHEY, CDR2 SMNVEV (reference sequence). This CDR3 has 15 amino acids. This CDR3 is CASSPLFPSSYEQYF.

The rearrangement joins TRBV4-1 to TRBJ1-5. The CDR3 extends over 18 amino acids. Germline V gives CDR1 MGHRA, CDR2 YSYEKL. CDR3: CASSQDLGTPSGNQPQHF.

This chain connects TRBV12-3 or TRBV12-4 to TRBJ2-3; TCRdb's D call of TRBD1 is untestable without DNA. The length of the CDR3 is 14 residues. CDR3 region: CASSPLGTRDTQYF.

The chain joins TRBV2 to TRBJ1-5. The CDR3 has 13 amino acids. From germline, CDR1 is SNHLY and CDR2 FYNNEI. CDR3 residues: CAILSCAGQPQHF. The full variable domain, its missing parts supplied by reference TRBV2 and TRBJ1-5, is EPEVTQTPSHQVTQMGQEVILRCVPISNHLYFYWYRQILGQKVEFLVSFYNNEISEKSEIFDDQFSVERPDGSNFTLKIRSTKLEDSAMYFCAILSCAGQPQHFGDGTRLSIL.